The T cell receptor (beta chain) described here comes from a study of T cells in Graves' hyperthyroidism and ophthalmopathy. In the study overall: Peripheral blood specimens were obtained at initial diagnosis, prior to any treatment.

CDR3 length: 12 amino acids. The V gene lost 4 bases and the J gene lost 8 bases, with 11 bases spanning the gap. From germline, CDR1 is SNHLY and CDR2 FYNNEI. There were TCR beta CDR3 regions amplified from RNA transcripts. First-round RT-PCR with HTBI primers amplified the TCR CDR3 region. Using its own MiXCR run on the multiplex PCR reads, TCRdb lists one record per CDR3 protein. The sample has approximately 330,000 distinct CDR3 sequences, roughly 13% seen once; the top ten hold 34%. This sequence was found in a woman in her forties with Graves' ophthalmopathy. The chain recombines TRBV2 with TRBJ1-2; D gene unclear. The sample taken for sequencing was blood. CDR3 coding DNA: TGTGCCAGCAGTGTAAGTGAAGGAGGCTACACCTTC. This codes for CASSVSEGGYTF. The full variable domain, its missing parts supplied by reference TRBV2 and TRBJ1-2, is EPEVTQTPSHQVTQMGQEVILRCVPISNHLYFYWYRQILGQKVEFLVSFYNNEISEKSEIFDDQFSVERPDGSNFTLKIRSTKLEDSAMYFCASSVSEGGYTFGSGTRLTVV.